These T cell receptor beta chains were read from a single sample in a study of CD8+CD57+ T cells in acquired aplastic anemia. MiXCR was run by TCRdb on the reads, yielding one entry per CDR3 protein. Counted here are fewer than 200,000 distinct CDR3 sequences, 48% occurring once; the ten biggest clones make up 13%. The sample consisted of sorted CD4+, CD8+, or CD8+CD57+ T cells (not recorded which) from PBMCs. The origin of the receptors is a human donor with aplastic anemia. Both conserved end residues are part of each CDR3. A D gene is named only where the DNA matches it firmly. The listing skips clone size in some rows; elsewhere it reads once, few, many or a size class.

j_call,clone_size,d_call,v_call,cdr3_aa,cdr3_nt
TRBJ1-2,-,-,TRBV24-1,CATSDRRIRGYTF,TGTGCCACCAGTGATAGGCGGATTCGGGGCTACACCTTC
TRBJ2-5,-,-,TRBV7-2,CASSLDGGAQETQYF,TGTGCCAGCAGCTTAGATGGGGGGGCCCAAGAGACCCAGTACTTC
TRBJ1-6,once,TRBD1,TRBV15,CATSPGTVNSPLHF,TGTGCCACCAGCCCAGGGACAGTAAATTCACCCCTCCACTTT
TRBJ1-3,-,-,TRBV7-6,CASSLVGGFSGNTIYF,TGTGCCAGCAGCTTAGTAGGAGGGTTCTCTGGAAACACCATATATTTT
TRBJ1-1,few,-,TRBV19,CASRNRELNTEAFF,TGTGCCAGTAGGAACAGGGAACTGAACACTGAAGCTTTCTTT
TRBJ1-1,-,-,TRBV24-1,CATRGGANTEAFF,TGTGCCACCCGCGGCGGGGCGAACACTGAAGCTTTCTTT
TRBJ2-1,many,TRBD2,TRBV11-2,CASSLDRVGTSLYNEQFF,TGTGCCAGCAGCTTAGATCGAGTCGGGACTAGCCTCTACAATGAGCAGTTCTTC
TRBJ2-7,many,TRBD2,TRBV20-1,CSASRGTRTNEQYF,TGCAGTGCTAGTAGGGGGACTAGGACGAACGAGCAGTACTTC
TRBJ1-5,-,-,TRBV24-1,CATSVGALPQHF,TGTGCCACCAGTGTGGGGGCACTGCCCCAGCATTTT
TRBJ1-4,-,-,TRBV11-2,CASSLGRRAHEKLFF,TGTGCCAGCAGCCTCGGACGGAGGGCTCATGAAAAACTGTTTTTT
TRBJ1-2,-,-,TRBV15,CATSRDKTVSGYTF,TGTGCCACCAGCAGAGATAAGACAGTCAGTGGCTACACCTTC
TRBJ1-3,-,-,TRBV12-3/TRBV12-4,CASSQGSTIYF,TGTGCCAGCAGTCAAGGAAGCACCATATATTTT
TRBJ1-2,-,-,TRBV24-1,CATSDQIGYGYTF,TGTGCCACCAGTGACCAGATAGGCTATGGCTACACCTTC
TRBJ2-5,-,-,TRBV10-3,CAISESSRSAQETQYF,TGTGCCATCAGTGAGTCCTCACGGAGCGCCCAAGAGACCCAGTACTTC
TRBJ2-5,many,-,TRBV2,CASSEEGFGTQYF,TGTGCCAGCAGTGAAGAGGGATTCGGGACCCAGTACTTC
TRBJ1-2,-,TRBD1,TRBV10-3,CAISASLTGVNGYTF,TGTGCCATCAGTGCCTCTTTGACAGGGGTTAATGGCTACACCTTC
TRBJ1-5,-,-,TRBV28,CASSADPSNQPQHF,TGTGCCAGCAGTGCGGATCCTTCCAATCAGCCCCAGCATTTT
TRBJ2-7,-,-,TRBV7-7,CASSGRDSYEQYF,TGTGCCAGCAGCGGACGGGACTCCTACGAGCAGTACTTC
TRBJ1-2,many,-,TRBV28,CASSSTGLNGYTF,TGTGCCAGCAGTTCCACAGGGCTTAACGGCTACACCTTC
TRBJ2-7,-,-,TRBV28,CASSPNSRVVGYEQYF,TGTGCCAGCAGTCCCAACTCCAGGGTAGTAGGCTACGAGCAGTACTTC
TRBJ1-1,once,-,TRBV19,CASSLQRAGDTEAFF,TGTGCCAGTAGCCTCCAGCGGGCAGGGGACACTGAAGCTTTCTTT
TRBJ2-5,-,-,TRBV20-1,CSARDSGWGETQYF,TGCAGTGCTAGGGACAGTGGGTGGGGGGAGACCCAGTACTTC
TRBJ2-7,-,-,TRBV5-1,CASCSAQTEDYEQYF,TGCGCCAGCTGCAGTGCGCAGACAGAAGATTACGAGCAGTACTTC
TRBJ2-1,-,TRBD1,TRBV19,CASSIRDREYNEQFF,TGTGCCAGTAGTATACGGGACAGGGAGTACAATGAGCAGTTCTTC
TRBJ2-2,once,-,TRBV3-1,CVSSQGGNTGELFF,TGTGTCAGCAGCCAAGGTGGGAACACCGGGGAGCTGTTTTTT
TRBJ2-7,many,-,TRBV9,CASSVDGQYYEQYF,TGTGCCAGCAGCGTAGACGGACAGTACTACGAGCAGTACTTC
TRBJ2-7,many,TRBD1,TRBV7-2,CASSFPGTGGLYEQYF,TGTGCCAGCAGCTTCCCCGGGACAGGGGGCTTGTACGAGCAGTACTTC
TRBJ2-2,-,-,TRBV5-1,CASREEPGELFF,TGCGCCAGCAGGGAAGAACCGGGGGAGCTGTTTTTT
TRBJ2-3,many,TRBD2,TRBV20-1,CSAEPSGRTDTQYF,TGCAGTGCAGAACCTAGCGGCCGCACAGATACGCAGTATTTT
TRBJ2-5,-,-,TRBV5-4,CASSLGGEETQYF,TGTGCCAGCAGCTTGGGAGGGGAAGAGACCCAGTACTTC
TRBJ1-5,few,-,TRBV24-1,CATSDSYYQPQHF,TGTGCCACCAGTGACTCTTACTATCAGCCCCAGCATTTT
TRBJ1-2,many,TRBD1,TRBV19,CASSPPGQGAYYGYTF,TGTGCCAGTAGTCCGCCGGGACAGGGGGCCTACTATGGCTACACCTTC
TRBJ2-5,-,-,TRBV7-2,CASSLEPPSWAETQYF,TGTGCCAGCAGCTTAGAACCCCCGAGCTGGGCAGAGACCCAGTACTTC
TRBJ1-2,many,-,TRBV12-3/TRBV12-4,CASTQDRLLYGYTF,TGTGCCAGCACTCAAGACAGACTTCTCTATGGCTACACCTTC
TRBJ2-7,few,TRBD1,TRBV24-1,CATSEGRDRGVEQYF,TGTGCCACCAGTGAAGGCCGGGACAGGGGCGTTGAGCAGTACTTC
TRBJ1-1,-,TRBD1,TRBV5-4,CASNRAGGTEAFF,TGTGCCAGCAACCGAGCAGGGGGCACTGAAGCTTTCTTT
TRBJ2-1,-,-,TRBV7-3,CASSSSAGSEQFF,TGTGCCAGCAGCTCTTCCGCGGGGAGTGAGCAGTTCTTC
TRBJ2-7,-,-,TRBV25-1,CANSESGGEQYF,TGTGCCAACAGTGAATCCGGGGGCGAGCAGTACTTC
TRBJ1-1,-,-,TRBV7-2,CASSLNAWNTEAFF,TGTGCCAGCAGCTTAAACGCTTGGAACACTGAAGCTTTCTTT
TRBJ2-7,-,TRBD2,TRBV2,CASSTYSGGAYEQYF,TGTGCCAGCAGCACCTATAGCGGGGGGGCCTACGAGCAGTACTTC
TRBJ2-1,-,TRBD2,TRBV9,CASSVQKAGSYNEQFF,TGTGCCAGCAGCGTCCAAAAAGCGGGATCTTACAATGAGCAGTTCTTC
TRBJ2-7,many,-,TRBV6-5,CASSSSTATYEQYF,TGTGCCAGCAGTTCATCGACGGCCACCTACGAGCAGTACTTC
TRBJ2-3,-,-,TRBV18,CASSPPGVGRTDTQYF,TGTGCCAGCTCACCACCAGGGGTGGGACGCACAGATACGCAGTATTTT
TRBJ1-6,-,TRBD1,TRBV7-9,CARDFRTGGNSPLHF,TGTGCTAGAGATTTTAGGACAGGGGGAAATTCACCCCTCCACTTT
TRBJ2-7,many,-,TRBV12-3/TRBV12-4,CASSEQGGSYEQYF,TGTGCCAGCAGTGAGCAGGGGGGCTCCTACGAGCAGTACTTC
TRBJ1-2,-,-,TRBV20-1,CSARVTQGYGYTF,TGCAGTGCTAGGGTGACACAGGGTTATGGCTACACCTTC
TRBJ2-1,-,-,TRBV20-1,CSARVHENEQFF,TGCAGTGCTAGAGTTCATGAAAATGAGCAGTTCTTC
TRBJ2-3,few,-,TRBV29-1,CSVDGLGGNTDTQYF,TGCAGCGTTGACGGACTCGGGGGAAACACAGATACGCAGTATTTT
TRBJ2-1,-,-,TRBV19,CASTGDLYNEQFF,TGTGCCAGTACCGGGGACTTATACAATGAGCAGTTCTTC
TRBJ1-5,many,TRBD1,TRBV6-1,CASTNGQGLQPQHF,TGTGCCAGCACTAATGGACAGGGGTTGCAGCCCCAGCATTTT
TRBJ2-7,-,-,TRBV10-3,CAISERTQLGYEQYF,TGTGCCATCAGTGAGCGGACACAGCTTGGGTACGAGCAGTACTTC
TRBJ2-7,once,TRBD2,TRBV9,CASSPKPGLGYEQYF,TGTGCCAGCAGCCCCAAACCGGGACTAGGCTACGAGCAGTACTTC